The sequence of this TCR beta chain was determined in a study of blood T cell repertoires in COVID-19. Study processing details: Cell counts per sample came from amplifying reference gene primers. Produced via immunoSEQ multiplex PCR; TCRdb's table is partial and in-frame only. V, J and clone size are those of that table, while D and trimming were read from the DNA. The sample has around 300,000 clones; roughly nine tenths are singletons. The CDR3 sequence is 15 residues long. The germline V gene has CDR1 LGHDT and CDR2 YNNKEL (reference sequence). V lost 1 base and J 5 bases, leaving 14 bases between the germline ends.

V is TRBV3-1 (or the pseudogene TRBV3-2) and J is TRBJ2-5; D is perhaps TRBD1 (5 bases). This TCR derives from a woman aged 40 to 50 who had recovered from COVID-19. Sequencing was carried out using peripheral blood. CDR3 bases: TGTGCCAGCAGCCAAGGGACAAACCTCAAGGAGACCCAGTACTTC. The encoded protein is CASSQGTNLKETQYF.